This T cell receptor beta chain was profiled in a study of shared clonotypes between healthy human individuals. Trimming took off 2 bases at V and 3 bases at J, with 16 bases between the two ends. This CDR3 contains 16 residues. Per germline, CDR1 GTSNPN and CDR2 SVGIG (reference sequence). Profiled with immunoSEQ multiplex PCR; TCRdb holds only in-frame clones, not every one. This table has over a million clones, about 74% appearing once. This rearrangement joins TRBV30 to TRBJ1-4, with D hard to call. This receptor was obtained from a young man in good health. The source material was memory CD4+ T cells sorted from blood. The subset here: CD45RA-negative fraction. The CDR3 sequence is CAWSPKLTGANEKLFF. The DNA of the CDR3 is TGTGCCTGGAGTCCAAAACTAACCGGAGCTAATGAAAAACTGTTTTTT.